A selection of T cell receptor beta chains follows, all from one sample in a study of blood T cell repertoires in COVID-19. Clones were read by immunoSEQ multiplex PCR, and TCRdb kept only the in-frame ones, dropping some. The data show about 210,000 clones, with 70% to 90% seen just once and approximately 25% held by the top ten. Sequencing used PBMCs or T cells enriched from blood (not recorded which). The receptors come from a woman in her thirties or forties in a cohort exposed to, infected with or recovered from COVID-19 (not recorded which). Both conserved end residues are part of each CDR3. The D gene is left open where the match is weak. Clone size is given for some rows only: seen once, a few or many times, or a class if the clone is expanded.

V: TRBV30
J: TRBJ2-5
size: .
D: TRBD1
DNA: TGTGCCTGGAGCAGGTTGGGACAGGTGTACCAAGAGACCCAGTACTTC
CDR3: CAWSRLGQVYQETQYF

V: TRBV28
J: TRBJ1-2
size: once
D: TRBD1
DNA: TGTGCCAGCACGCGACAGGGAGGCGTTGGCTACACCTTC
CDR3: CASTRQGGVGYTF

V: TRBV27
J: TRBJ1-3
size: .
D: .
DNA: TGTGCCAGCAGTTCCCCAGGGCTAGGAAACACCATATATTTT
CDR3: CASSSPGLGNTIYF

V: TRBV7-2
J: TRBJ2-5
size: .
D: .
DNA: TGTGCCAGCAGCTTAGAACTTACAGAGGGGACCCAGTACTTC
CDR3: CASSLELTEGTQYF

V: TRBV10-2
J: TRBJ1-5
size: .
D: .
DNA: TGCGCCAGCAGTGAGTCCTATAGCAATCAGCCCCAGCATTTT
CDR3: CASSESYSNQPQHF

V: TRBV5-1
J: TRBJ1-3
size: .
D: .
DNA: TGCGCCAGCAGCTTGGTGGACCGGGGATCTGGAAACACCATATATTTT
CDR3: CASSLVDRGSGNTIYF

V: TRBV5-1
J: TRBJ2-3
size: .
D: TRBD1
DNA: TGCGCCAGCAGCTTGGGGACAGGGGGAAGCACAGATACGCAGTATTTT
CDR3: CASSLGTGGSTDTQYF

V: TRBV28
J: TRBJ1-6
size: .
D: .
DNA: TGTGCCAGCAGTAGCGTTCGGTATAATTCACCCCTCCACTTT
CDR3: CASSSVRYNSPLHF

V: TRBV28
J: TRBJ1-2
size: once
D: .
DNA: TGTGCCAGCGTCCTCGGGGGGTTCGGGGCGAACTATGGCTACACCTTC
CDR3: CASVLGGFGANYGYTF

V: TRBV5-1
J: TRBJ1-5
size: .
D: .
DNA: TGCGCCAGCAGCGCGGACGGGGTTGGGCCCCAGCATTTT
CDR3: CASSADGVGPQHF

V: TRBV7-8
J: TRBJ1-3
size: .
D: .
DNA: TGTGCCAGCAGCTCGCACGGGGTTTACTCTGGAAACACCATATATTTT
CDR3: CASSSHGVYSGNTIYF

V: TRBV18
J: TRBJ2-5
size: .
D: TRBD1
DNA: TGTGCCAGCTCACCGACGGACAGGCGGCCGGAAGAGACCCAGTACTTC
CDR3: CASSPTDRRPEETQYF

V: TRBV5-4
J: TRBJ2-1
size: .
D: TRBD2
DNA: TGTGCCAGCAGCCTGGAGGGACTAGCGGTCTACAATGAGCAGTTCTTC
CDR3: CASSLEGLAVYNEQFF

V: TRBV5-1
J: TRBJ2-2
size: .
D: TRBD2
DNA: TGCGCCAGCAGCACAGGGACTAGCGGGGGGCCCGGGGAGCTGTTTTTT
CDR3: CASSTGTSGGPGELFF

V: TRBV15
J: TRBJ1-1
size: .
D: TRBD1
DNA: TGTGCCACCAGCGGTCCCGGGACAGGGCCTGAAGCTTTCTTT
CDR3: CATSGPGTGPEAFF

V: TRBV5-6
J: TRBJ2-6
size: .
D: TRBD1
DNA: TGTGCCAGCAGCGGGGGACAGACCTCTGGGGCCAACGTCCTGACTTTC
CDR3: CASSGGQTSGANVLTF

V: TRBV3-1/TRBV3-2
J: TRBJ1-3
size: .
D: .
DNA: TGTGCCAGCAGCCAAGAGGTAGACTCTGGAAACACCATATATTTT
CDR3: CASSQEVDSGNTIYF

V: TRBV27
J: TRBJ1-5
size: .
D: .
DNA: TGTGCCAGCAGTTTGGGCCGGAACCTCAATCAGCCCCAGCATTTT
CDR3: CASSLGRNLNQPQHF

V: TRBV15
J: TRBJ1-3
size: .
D: .
DNA: TGTGCCACCAGCAGAGATCAGGGTTTTGGAAACACCATATATTTT
CDR3: CATSRDQGFGNTIYF

V: TRBV7-9
J: TRBJ1-4
size: once
D: .
DNA: TGTGCCAGCAGCTTAGCGGCCGCAACTAATGAAAAACTGTTTTTT
CDR3: CASSLAAATNEKLFF

V: TRBV6-1
J: TRBJ2-1
size: .
D: TRBD2
DNA: TGTGCCAGCAGTGACCCCCCGCTAGGGCTAGCGGGGGACTACAATGAGCAGTTCTTC
CDR3: CASSDPPLGLAGDYNEQFF

V: TRBV6-5
J: TRBJ1-1
size: .
D: .
DNA: TGTGCCAGCACCCCCGCGGGACGACCGAACACTGAAGCTTTCTTT
CDR3: CASTPAGRPNTEAFF

V: TRBV12-5
J: TRBJ1-1
size: .
D: TRBD1
DNA: TGTGCTAGTGGTTTCATGGAGGCCAGGGGGCCGAACACTGAAGCTTTCTTT
CDR3: CASGFMEARGPNTEAFF

V: TRBV5-4
J: TRBJ1-2
size: .
D: TRBD1
DNA: TGTGCCAGCAGCCCAACAGGGGCGGCTGATGGCTACACCTTC
CDR3: CASSPTGAADGYTF

V: TRBV9
J: TRBJ2-5
size: once
D: .
DNA: TGTGCCAGCAGCAACCAGGGAACACAAGAGACCCAGTACTTC
CDR3: CASSNQGTQETQYF

V: TRBV29-1
J: TRBJ1-2
size: .
D: TRBD1
DNA: TGCAGCGCTCAAGGGACAGGGGGCCGGGGCTACACCTTC
CDR3: CSAQGTGGRGYTF

V: TRBV9
J: TRBJ1-4
size: .
D: TRBD1
DNA: TGTGCCAGCGGGACAGGGAAAGTGAATGAAAAACTGTTTTTT
CDR3: CASGTGKVNEKLFF

V: TRBV28
J: TRBJ1-1
size: .
D: .
DNA: TGTGCCAGCAGTCCCTCATCGGTTTTAGCTGAAGCTTTCTTT
CDR3: CASSPSSVLAEAFF

V: TRBV4-2
J: TRBJ2-5
size: .
D: .
DNA: TGTGCCAGCAGCTCACGGGACACCCAAGAGACCCAGTACTTC
CDR3: CASSSRDTQETQYF

V: TRBV11-2
J: TRBJ2-3
size: .
D: TRBD1
DNA: TGTGCCAGCAGCCCCCGGACAGGGGGCATAACAGATACGCAGTATTTT
CDR3: CASSPRTGGITDTQYF

V: TRBV5-4
J: TRBJ1-2
size: few
D: .
DNA: TGTGCCAGCAGCTTTACAGGGTCAACCATCTATGGCTACACCTTC
CDR3: CASSFTGSTIYGYTF

V: TRBV15
J: TRBJ1-1
size: .
D: TRBD1
DNA: TGTGCCACCAGCCCCTCCGGGACAGAACTGAACACTGAAGCTTTCTTT
CDR3: CATSPSGTELNTEAFF

V: TRBV19
J: TRBJ1-1
size: .
D: TRBD1
DNA: TGTGCCAGTAGCGGACAGGGGAACACTGAAGCTTTCTTT
CDR3: CASSGQGNTEAFF

V: TRBV5-1
J: TRBJ2-5
size: .
D: .
DNA: TGCGCCAGCAGCTTGGAGTTTGGAGGACAAGAGACCCAGTACTTC
CDR3: CASSLEFGGQETQYF

V: TRBV7-9
J: TRBJ1-4
size: .
D: .
DNA: TGTGCCAGCAGCTCTACACTAGGTGGCCCGTTTTTT
CDR3: CASSSTLGGPFF

V: TRBV19
J: TRBJ1-1
size: .
D: .
DNA: TGTGCCAGTTCCTTCGGGGGTGAGGTAGACACTGAAGCTTTCTTT
CDR3: CASSFGGEVDTEAFF

V: TRBV29-1
J: TRBJ2-1
size: .
D: TRBD1
DNA: TGCAGCGTTGCTGGGGGACAGGGGTCTCCCTCCTACAATGAGCAGTTCTTC
CDR3: CSVAGGQGSPSYNEQFF

V: TRBV5-1
J: TRBJ2-5
size: .
D: TRBD1
DNA: TGCGCCAGCAGCTTAGAGGGACAGTGGGAGACCCAGTACTTC
CDR3: CASSLEGQWETQYF

V: TRBV30
J: TRBJ2-3
size: .
D: TRBD1
DNA: TGTGCCTGGAGTCCCCCAAGGACAGGGGGACAAGATACGCAGTATTTT
CDR3: CAWSPPRTGGQDTQYF

V: TRBV5-6
J: TRBJ2-7
size: .
D: TRBD1
DNA: TGTGCCAGCAGCGGGGACAGGGTCACCTACGAGCAGTACTTC
CDR3: CASSGDRVTYEQYF

V: TRBV11-2
J: TRBJ1-4
size: .
D: TRBD1
DNA: TGTGCCAGCAGGTCTACAGGGGGGGAACTGTTTTTT
CDR3: CASRSTGGELFF